This TCR beta chain was recorded in a study of T cell responses to AZD1222 COVID-19 vaccine (dated by TCRdb to 2020 to 2022). Describing the broader study: AZD1222 recipients with second doses at about 4 weeks or about 12 weeks were pooled, because spike-specific TCR depth and breadth did not differ between schedules. TCR sequencing covered some 240 trial participants: 200 to 220 given two doses of AZD1222 and around 26 given two doses of MenACWY control vaccine. Enrollment into the trials was organized by age into subgroups of 18-55, 56-69 and 70-plus years, and those subgroups contained approximately 160, 26 and 62 TCR-sequenced participants, respectively. Study-level results and caveats: Participants were mostly white British, with more females than males. The authors suggested clonal diversity may have been underestimated. Conclusions about previously exposed vaccinees are limited because only 5 or 6 AZD1222 recipients were SARS-CoV-2 seropositive at baseline. After two AZD1222 doses, both the breadth and the depth of spike-specific TCRs were significantly higher than at day 0 and than in MenACWY recipients. Reportedly, close to half of the unique spike-specific TCRs recognized epitopes lying outside the regions that are mutated in the B.1.351 and B.1.1.7 variants. Because no samples from the day 14 peak response were available, repertoires could be characterized only after the peak T cell response. Vaccine-associated CD4 TCRs spanned the whole spike protein, with dominant responses in regions 160-218 and 743-854. The 56-69-year group was small, and its depth increase did not reach significance, likely because of low power.

CDR1 and CDR2, looked up from the germline V gene, are SGHTA and FQGTGA. The CDR3 runs 15 amino acids, cysteine and phenylalanine included. Just CDR3 DNA is preserved here, 45 bases in frame from base 1. Trimmed from V: 2 bases; trimmed from J: 8 bases; junction bases lacking a gene match: 8. The CDR3 regions of human TCRbeta chains were analyzed by immunosequencing. Regarding the original processing steps: Repertoire TCRs were checked for matches against a reference library of SARS-CoV-2-specific TCRs that had been generated using the MIRA antigen-specificity platform. Breadth was defined as the fraction of unique TCRs that were SARS-CoV-2-associated. Depth was defined as the fraction of total T cells that were SARS-CoV-2-associated. Using the MIRA data, every spike-specific TCR was mapped to the spike region that the TCR reacted to and assigned to either a CD4 or a CD8 class. Log10-transformed breadth and depth values were compared by one-way ANOVA with Sidak's multiple comparisons tests. TCRdb carries this immuneACCESS record with in-frame sequences only. Its versions omit some clonotypes, under half of them owing to an unresolved V gene in the studies checked, with the rest unexplained. That table is the source of V, J and clone size, and D and trimming were worked out from the DNA. The sample contains 100,000 to 150,000 clones, about 90% of them found a single time. About 1.6% of the sample is in the top ten clones.

Per the publication, the time point label means: baseline before first vaccination. The vaccinee samples were drawn from two UK trials, COV001 and COV002, one of which was a single-blind randomized controlled phase 2/3 trial testing AZD1222 (ChAdOx1 nCoV-19) in healthy adults. Trial participant PBMC samples were collected at day 0 and day 28 after the second dose for TCRbeta chain sequencing. To note about this clone: The clone's antigen remains unknown. No quality values exist for individual bases; no much larger clone is one base distant.

This receptor chain uses TRBV7-3 and TRBJ2-1; 8 junctional bases match TRBD2. The material was peripheral blood, obtained on day 0 of AZD1222 vaccination. This clonotype originated in an adult in good health. The CDR3 region: CASSLEAGAPHEQFF. The sequenced DNA: TGTGCCAGCAGCTTAGAAGCGGGAGCCCCCCATGAGCAGTTCTTC.